The present entry profiles one T cell receptor (beta chain) with its context. Its antigen is not known. This sample is drawn from a study of T cells in Graves' hyperthyroidism and ophthalmopathy. The investigators amplified TCR beta CDR3 regions from RNA transcripts. The primer set for the first-round RT-PCR of the TCR CDR3 was HTBI. TCRdb analysed the multiplex PCR reads with MiXCR anew, one entry per CDR3 protein. The sample carries 600,000 to 700,000 distinct CDR3 sequences, around 15% recorded once. Study results and limitations: Among thyroid clonotypes expanded above 0.001, most also appeared in blood.

The receptor was isolated from a middle-aged woman with Graves' ophthalmopathy. The specimen sequenced was blood.

The CDR3 region has the DNA TGTGCCATCAGTTCGGAATCTCAGCCCCAGCATTTT. This gives the protein CAISSESQPQHF. V is TRBV10-3 and J is TRBJ1-5; the D is unclear. Germline CDR1 and CDR2: ENHRY and SYGVKD. The CDR3 extends over 12 amino acids. The V end was cut by 5 bases, the J end by 6 bases, with 8 bases between.